One and the same sample provided the 10 T cell receptor beta chains below, sequenced in a study of T cell responses to AZD1222 COVID-19 vaccine. Clones were read by immunoSEQ multiplex PCR, and TCRdb kept only the in-frame ones, dropping some. The sample shows around 170,000 clones, roughly 93% of them seen only once. Here the sequenced sample was peripheral blood, taken on day 0 of AZD1222 vaccination. The origin of the receptors is an adult in good health.

The gene calls are TRBV2 and TRBJ1-5; tentatively, D is TRBD1 (6 bases). The germline V and J ends were trimmed by 7 bases and 0 bases, with 10 bases remaining between them. Germline V lookup: CDR1 SNHLY, CDR2 FYNNEI. The length of the CDR3 is 14 residues. Written as DNA, the CDR3 is TGTGCCAGCACCCGGACAGCTAGCAATCAGCCCCAGCATTTT. It translates to CASTRTASNQPQHF.

The CDR3 region is CASSPSAEKQDYPYHYGYTF. In nucleotides, the CDR3 is TGTGCCAGCTCACCCTCGGCCGAAAAACAGGACTACCCTTACCACTATGGCTACACCTTC. V gene TRBV18 combines with J gene TRBJ1-2; a weak D match, TRBD1 (5 bases). There are 20 residues in the CDR3. CDR1 and CDR2 (germline): KGHSH, LQKENI. With 3 bases removed from V and 3 bases from J, the gap between germline ends came to 29 bases.

This rearrangement joins TRBV24-1 to TRBJ1-5; TRBD1 matches 10 bases. Germline V CDR1 and CDR2: KGHDR, SFDVKD. Trimming took 6 bases from V and 4 from J; bases not matched to a gene: 2. This CDR3 contains 14 residues. CDR3 loop: CATSRDRGNQPQHF. The CDR3 nucleotides read TGTGCCACCAGTCGGGACAGGGGAAATCAGCCCCAGCATTTT.

The gene calls are TRBV7-9 and TRBJ2-3; 9 positions match TRBD2. After removal of 5 bases from V and 0 bases from J, the junction contained 6 bases not matched to a gene. This CDR3 region has 16 residues. Germline V gene sequence: CDR1 SEHNR, CDR2 FQNEAQ (reference sequence). DNA of the CDR3: TGTGCCAGCAGCCTTAAAACTAGCGGGAGCACAGATACGCAGTATTTT. This gives the protein CASSLKTSGSTDTQYF.

The V gene is TRBV29-1, the J gene TRBJ2-1; possible D gene TRBD2, 5 bases. CDR1 is SQVTM and CDR2 is ANQGSEA in the germline V gene. V was pared by 7 bases and J by 10 bases, with 11 bases between. This CDR3 spans 10 amino acids. CDR3 nucleotide sequence: TGCAGCGGGCAGACTACAGAGCAGTTCTTC. Translated: CSGQTTEQFF.

The chain recombines TRBV9 with TRBJ2-3; D not certain. V gave up 1 base and J gave up 4 bases, with 7 bases separating them. Germline loops: CDR1 SGDLS, CDR2 YYNGEE. CDR3 length equals 13 residues. CDR3 sequence reads: CASSVTDSDTQYF. The CDR3 coding sequence is TGTGCCAGCAGCGTAACAGACTCAGATACGCAGTATTTT.

This rearrangement joins TRBV24-1 to TRBJ1-6; D perhaps matches TRBD1 (6 bases). In germline, CDR1 is KGHDR, CDR2 SFDVKD. Trimming cost V 7 bases and J 11 bases, with 14 bases left between them. The CDR3 consists of 13 residues. The CDR3 loop reads CATSRGTMTPLHF. CDR3 coding DNA: TGTGCCACCAGCAGGGGAACTATGACACCCCTCCACTTT.

The chain employs TRBV3-1 (or the pseudogene TRBV3-2) and TRBJ1-2; D call uncertain. Germline CDR1 reads LGHDT; CDR2 reads YNNKEL (reference sequence). Between the trimmed V and J ends, which lost 1 base and 8 bases, there was a span of 14 bases. CDR3 length: 14 residues. CDR3 coding DNA: TGTGCCAGCAGCCAAGGCGCGGTCATTAAGGGCTACACCTTC. As protein: CASSQGAVIKGYTF.

The CDR3 bases are TGTGCCAGCAGTTACGAGGTTATCACCCCCCAGCATTTT. Protein: CASSYEVITPQHF. The chain is built from TRBV12-3 or TRBV12-4 and TRBJ1-5; D unresolved. This CDR3 spans 13 amino acids. V lost 4 bases to trimming and J lost 10 bases, with 14 bases between them.

The chain carries TRBV7-3 and TRBJ1-2, with 7 bases identical to TRBD1. This CDR3 has 13 residues. The germline V gene has CDR1 SGHTA and CDR2 FQGTGA. Unmatched junction bases numbered 4, after V lost 5 bases and J lost 4 bases. In DNA, the CDR3 is TGTGCCAGCAGCCTAGGGGACAGCTATGGCTACACCTTC. The encoded protein is CASSLGDSYGYTF. The whole variable domain, filled in from reference TRBV7-3 and TRBJ1-2, reads GAGVSQTPSNKVTEKGKYVELRCDPISGHTALYWYRQSLGQGPEFLIYFQGTGAADDSGLPNDRFFAVRPEGSVSTLKIQRTERGDSAVYLCASSLGDSYGYTFGSGTRLTVV.